This entry lists 5 T cell receptor beta chains sequenced from one sample in a study of neurological immune-mediated disorders. TCRdb ran MiXCR on the 5' RACE reads and lists one entry per CDR3 protein. The top ten hold 7.9% of the sample, which has some 87,000 distinct CDR3 sequences, 5.8% seen once. Time point in this sample: longitudinal time-point 2. The specimen sequenced was PBMCs. The receptors come from a woman aged 60-75 years with multiple sclerosis.

This clonotype was seen repeatedly, ten times or more. The genes are TRBV24-1 and TRBJ2-3; possibly TRBD2 for D (5 bases). V was pared by 3 bases and J by 2 bases, with 8 bases between. Germline CDR1 is KGHDR and CDR2 is SFDVKD. The CDR3 spans 14 residues. The DNA for the CDR3 is TGTGCCACCAGTGATCTAGCTCTCACAGATACGCAGTATTTT. It codes for CATSDLALTDTQYF.

The chain combines TRBV20-1 with TRBJ1-5, with D possibly matching TRBD1 (6 bases). This CDR3 is 15 amino acids long. V lost 3 bases to trimming and J lost 1 base, with 13 bases between them. The germline CDR1 and CDR2 sequences are DFQATT and SNEGSKA (reference sequence). The chain's CDR3 is CSARVGGASNQPQHF. In DNA, the CDR3 is TGCAGTGCTAGGGTTGGGGGGGCGAGCAATCAGCCCCAGCATTTT.

To note about this clonotype: A much larger clone differs by one base, so this may be a read error. This chain uses TRBV7-6 with TRBJ2-1; 7 bases map to TRBD2. Per the germline V gene, CDR1 is SGHVS and CDR2 is FNYEAQ. Germline trimming cut 2 bases from V and 12 bases from J; bases unmatched to any gene: 10. This CDR3 spans 14 amino acids. CDR3 amino acids: CASSLLAVGLGQFF. Written as DNA, the CDR3 is TGTGCCAGCAGCTTACTAGCGGTGGGGCTAGGGCAGTTCTTC.

At least ten counts were recorded for this clonotype. The chain couples TRBV5-1 to TRBJ1-5, with D perhaps matching TRBD1 (5 bases). V shed 2 bases and J shed 0 bases, with 9 bases lying between them. The CDR3 loop spans 15 amino acids. Germline V gene lookup returns CDR1 SGHRS and CDR2 YFSETQ. CDR3 sequence (DNA): TGCGCCAGCAGCTTATTAGGGGATAGCAATCAGCCCCAGCATTTT. This sequence encodes CASSLLGDSNQPQHF.

The V call is TRBV20-1, the J call TRBJ1-5; the match to TRBD2 covers 7 bases. The end of the DNA aligns better with TRBJ2-3, so the J call may be wrong. The CDR3 is made up of 13 amino acids. In germline, CDR1 is DFQATT, CDR2 SNEGSKA (reference sequence). CDR3 amino acids: CSADPLGGNPQYF. The CDR3 DNA is TGCAGTGCGGACCCGTTGGGAGGGAATCCCCAGTATTTT.